This entry is about one T cell receptor beta chain. This clonotype has ten or more counts. Its binding antigen is unknown. Base qualities are not at hand, and no much larger clone is one base apart. Reading from cysteine to phenylalanine, the CDR3 counts 13 amino acids. Only the CDR3 portion is preserved as DNA: 39 bases, with reading frame beginning at the first base. For CDR1 and CDR2, the germline V gene lists MDHEN and SYDVKM. V lost 8 bases and J lost 1 base, and the count of bases not matched to a germline gene is 3. Preparation of the library involved 5' RACE. TCRdb shows the sequencer as Illumina HiSeq 2500. A second 7 to 11 cycle PCR used a sample-barcoded 5' primer and a J-beta primer mix. Each TCR beta cDNA molecule received a unique molecular identifier from a template-switch 5' adaptor carrying 12 random nucleotides. Each sample yielded at least 2.5 million CDR3-containing paired-end reads. The Mint cDNA synthesis kit, primed by a TRBC-specific oligonucleotide, was used to synthesize first-strand cDNA from all RNA. Following uracil-DNA glycosylase treatment, all cDNA underwent a first 18-cycle PCR with the universal primers M1SS and BC2_uni_R. The study's processing was this. For normalization, 1 million high-quality reads were randomly selected from each sample, with every read carrying a distinct molecular identifier. Reads with shared molecular identifiers were discarded instead of being binned into consensus sequences. CDR3 identification, clonotype clustering and error correction used MiTCR with a Q25 quality threshold and the strictest error-elimination algorithm. A nonparametric unseen species model with Euler transformation was used to estimate a lower bound on total TCR beta diversity. TCRdb took the public reads, trimmed them with fastp at Q25, ran MiXCR for clone calling and kept in-frame beta chains. Each entry is one CDR3 protein sequence, shown with its most common DNA and genes. None of the V and J calls come from the authors' own analysis; TCRdb made them. Across this sample there are around 1.7 million distinct CDR3 sequences, with 28% seen only once. The ten largest account for 6.5% to 8.5% of the sample.

The donors were about 40 Caucasian individuals from Russia, aged roughly 6 to 90 years, who were systemically healthy. Roughly 10 milliliters of peripheral blood were drawn from each donor into EDTA-treated Vacutainer tubes. PBMCs were isolated by Ficoll-Paque density-gradient centrifugation, with at least 7 million obtained per sample. Total RNA was extracted from PBMCs with Trizol reagent, with at least 5.5 micrograms obtained per sample. The percentages of naive CD45RAhigh/CD27high T cells were determined by flow cytometry on a PBMC aliquot from every donor. The data were taken from a study of blood T cells in healthy people across ages (dated by TCRdb to 2013 to 2016). Describing the broader study: In model experiments, roughly one uniquely barcoded TCR beta cDNA molecule per two T cells was captured by template switching. Using deep sequencing normalized with unique cDNA molecular identifiers, the study measured how TCR beta repertoire diversity changes with age. Two additional independent replicas of 1 million unique cDNA reads from the same blood draw were analyzed for two donors (one aged 18 to 30 and one aged 80 or older). The donors were split into four age groups: young (average about 16 years), middle-aged (39), aged (62) and long-lived (under 85). To avoid experimental bias, donors of different ages were spread randomly across the sequencing lanes. The research as a whole found: Compared with the aged group, more naive CD4+ T cells, fewer expanded clones and increased TCR diversity were shown by the long-lived group, suggesting age selection. Estimates of total diversity from one million sequenced T cells were regarded as lower bounds and underestimates. Because donor CMV infection status was unknown, age-related changes in expanded clonotypes were potentially confounded. A strong correlation was found between observed TCR beta diversity and the percentage of naive T cells measured by flow cytometry. Observed TCR beta diversity per million T cells fell roughly linearly with age, and a significant reduction was already apparent by age roughly 40. Because profiling used bulk unsorted PBMCs, naive and antigen-experienced compartments could not be compared conclusively.

Rearrangement joined TRBV28 to TRBJ2-3, with 7 bases in between that match TRBD2. Sequencing was carried out using blood. The sequence was collected from a woman aged 30 to 39 in good health. This receptor has the CDR3 CASRAGGTDTQYF. The base sequence is TGTGCCAGCCGGGCGGGAGGCACAGATACGCAGTATTTT.